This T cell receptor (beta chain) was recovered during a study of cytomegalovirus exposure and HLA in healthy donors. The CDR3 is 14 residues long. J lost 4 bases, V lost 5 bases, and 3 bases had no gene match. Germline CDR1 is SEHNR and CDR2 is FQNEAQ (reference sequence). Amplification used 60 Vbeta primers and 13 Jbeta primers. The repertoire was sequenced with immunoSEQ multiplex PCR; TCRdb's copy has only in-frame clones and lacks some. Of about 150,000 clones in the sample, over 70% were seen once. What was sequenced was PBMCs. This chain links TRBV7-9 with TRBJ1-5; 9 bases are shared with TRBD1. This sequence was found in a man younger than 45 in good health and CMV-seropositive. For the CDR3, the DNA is TGTGCCAGCAGCCGGACAGGGGATAATCAGCCCCAGCATTTT. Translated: CASSRTGDNQPQHF. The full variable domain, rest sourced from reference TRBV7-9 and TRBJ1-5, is DTGVSQNPRHKITKRGQNVTFRCDPISEHNRLYWYRQTLGQGPEFLTYFQNEAQLEKSRLLSDRFSAERPKGSFSTLEIQRTEQGDSAMYLCASSRTGDNQPQHFGDGTRLSIL.